The 29 T cell receptor beta chains listed next were all sequenced from one sample in a study of cytomegalovirus exposure and HLA in healthy donors. Primers: 60 Vbeta forward and 13 Jbeta reverse. The assay was immunoSEQ multiplex PCR, and TCRdb's table has in-frame clones only and misses some. This sample has approximately 190,000 clones; roughly 68% occur once, and the top ten carry around 3%. Sequenced: PBMCs. These receptors were obtained from a man aged 35 to 55 in good health and CMV-seropositive.

Comment on this clone: Other DNA sequences in this sample translate to the same CDR3. V gene TRBV11-2 combines with J gene TRBJ1-1, with a possible D match to TRBD1 (6 bases). CDR1 is SGHAT and CDR2 is FQNNGV in the germline V gene. V lost 4 bases, J lost 8 bases, and 11 bases lay in between. This CDR3 is 12 amino acids long. The CDR3 loop is CASSWTGGEAFF. CDR3 coding DNA: TGTGCCAGCAGCTGGACGGGGGGCGAAGCTTTCTTT. Using reference TRBV11-2 and TRBJ1-1 for the parts outside the CDR3, the full variable domain is EAGVAQSPRYKIIEKRQSVAFWCNPISGHATLYWYQQILGQGPKLLIQFQNNGVVDDSQLPKDRFSAERLKGVDSTLKIQPAKLEDSAVYLCASSWTGGEAFFGQGTRLTVV.

J is TRBJ1-2 and V is TRBV28; D might be TRBD1 (6 bases). V was cut by 7 bases and J by 4 bases, with 13 bases left in between. CDR3 size: 13 residues. Germline CDR1 is MDHEN and CDR2 is SYDVKM. The CDR3 protein is CASTWTDSYGYTF. In DNA form, the CDR3 reads TGTGCCAGCACCTGGACAGACTCCTATGGCTACACCTTC.

The J gene is TRBJ2-7, the V gene TRBV19; D is unclear. The CDR3 sequence is 14 residues long. Germline CDR1 reads LNHDA; CDR2 reads SQIVND (reference sequence). Trimming removed 8 bases at V and 1 base at J, with 15 bases between. CDR3 nucleotide sequence: TGTGCCAGTTCGATCTCAGCGAATTCCTACGAGCAGTACTTC. It is translated as CASSISANSYEQYF.

The gene calls are TRBV10-3 and TRBJ2-1; a possible D gene is TRBD2 (6 bases). This CDR3 comprises 17 residues. Trimming stripped 0 bases from V and 6 bases from J, with 18 bases between. Per the germline V gene, CDR1 is ENHRY and CDR2 is SYGVKD. CDR3 DNA: TGTGCCATCAGTGAGTCAACCGGGGCAGGGACTCTCAATGAGCAGTTCTTC. Amino acid sequence: CAISESTGAGTLNEQFF.

The CDR3 DNA follows: TGTGCCAGCACCACGAGTCCGAACACCGGGGAGCTGTTTTTT. This translates into CASTTSPNTGELFF. The chain carries TRBV6-1 and TRBJ2-2; D remains ambiguous. The CDR3 consists of 14 residues. Between the trimmed V and J ends, which lost 7 bases and 0 bases, there was a span of 9 bases. Germline loops: CDR1 MNHNS, CDR2 SASEGT.

The chain has TRBV6-5 and TRBJ1-3; D unresolved. This CDR3 spans 15 amino acids. Trimming pared 6 bases from V and 4 bases from J, leaving 16 bases between. Germline V CDR1 and CDR2: MNHEY, SVGAGI. The CDR3 DNA reads as TGTGCCAGCAGGTCACGGGAGAACATCGGAAACACCATATATTTT. It yields the protein CASRSRENIGNTIYF.

The chain has TRBV9 and TRBJ2-5; TRBD2 is a possible D gene (5 bases). Germline V gene lookup returns CDR1 SGDLS and CDR2 YYNGEE. V was pared by 4 bases and J by 5 bases, with 18 bases between. The CDR3 runs to 15 residues. The CDR3 reads CASSPGGRVGETQYF. Written as DNA, the CDR3 is TGTGCCAGCAGCCCGGGCGGGCGCGTAGGGGAGACCCAGTACTTC.

The gene calls are TRBV15 and TRBJ2-3; the match to TRBD2 covers 12 bases. The junction had 3 bases not matched to a gene; V was cut back by 3 bases and J by 8 bases. Germline lookup yields CDR1 LNHNV and CDR2 YYDKDF (reference sequence). The length of the CDR3 is 14 residues. CDR3 DNA sequence: TGTGCCACCAGCAGGCTAGCGGGGGGGGGTACGCAGTATTTT. It translates to CATSRLAGGGTQYF. Supplemented by reference TRBV15 and TRBJ2-3, the full variable domain reads DAMVIQNPRYQVTQFGKPVTLSCSQTLNHNVMYWYQQKSSQAPKLLFHYYDKDFNNEADTPDNFQSRRPNTSFCFLDIRSPGLGDTAMYLCATSRLAGGGTQYFGPGTRLTVL.

The chain employs TRBV27 and TRBJ2-5; D perhaps matches TRBD2 (6 bases). Trimming took 2 bases from V and 4 from J, leaving 23 bases between them. Germline V lookup: CDR1 MNHEY, CDR2 SMNVEV (reference sequence). The CDR3 is 18 amino acids. The CDR3 reads CASSLSSPWDWYPETQYF. The CDR3 DNA follows: TGTGCCAGCAGTTTAAGTAGTCCATGGGACTGGTACCCAGAGACCCAGTACTTC.

This chain uses TRBV29-1 with TRBJ1-5, with D unclear. The CDR3 runs to 14 residues. The V and J ends lost 6 bases and 5 bases respectively, with 17 bases between them. The germline V gene encodes CDR1 SQVTM and CDR2 ANQGSEA. CDR3 loop: CSVDGVVIDQPQHF. CDR3 DNA: TGCAGCGTGGACGGGGTTGTGATCGATCAGCCCCAGCATTTT.

The gene calls are TRBV7-9 and TRBJ1-2, with 9 nucleotides matching TRBD1. CDR1 SEHNR and CDR2 FQNEAQ come from the germline V gene (reference sequence). V shed 4 bases, J shed 8 bases, and the junction held 8 bases outside the gene matches. The CDR3 runs to 14 residues. The DNA of the CDR3 is TGTGCCAGCAGCTCGGGACAGGGAGGGCGAGGCTACACCTTC. Its translation: CASSSGQGGRGYTF. Combining the CDR3 with reference TRBV7-9 and TRBJ1-2 gives the whole variable domain DTGVSQNPRHKITKRGQNVTFRCDPISEHNRLYWYRQTLGQGPEFLTYFQNEAQLEKSRLLSDRFSAERPKGSFSTLEIQRTEQGDSAMYLCASSSGQGGRGYTFGSGTRLTVV.

The chain couples TRBV7-8 to TRBJ1-3, with 7 bases matching TRBD1. V was pared by 5 bases and J by 0 bases, with 7 bases of the junction left unmatched. This CDR3 has 16 residues. Germline CDR1 is SGHVS and CDR2 is FQNEAQ. In nucleotides, the CDR3 is TGTGCCAGCAGCCTGTACCGGGACAGCTCTGGAAACACCATATATTTT. Its protein product is CASSLYRDSSGNTIYF. Using reference TRBV7-8 and TRBJ1-3 for the parts outside the CDR3, the full variable domain is GAGVSQSPRYKVAKRGQDVALRCDPISGHVSLFWYQQALGQGPEFLTYFQNEAQLDKSGLPSDRFFAERPEGSVSTLKIQRTQQEDSAVYLCASSLYRDSSGNTIYFGEGSWLTVV.

The CDR3, as DNA: TGTGCCAGCAGCAAGACTAGCGGGGGCGTGAGCACCGGGGAGCTGTTTTTT. Amino acid sequence: CASSKTSGGVSTGELFF. The chain links TRBV7-3 to TRBJ2-2; 12 nucleotides line up with TRBD2. CDR1 SGHTA and CDR2 FQGTGA come from the germline V gene. This CDR3 spans 17 amino acids. V was clipped by 5 bases and J by 4 bases; unmatched bases: 8.

The chain uses TRBV4-2 and TRBJ2-5; the match to TRBD1 covers 7 bases. CDR1 is LGHNA, CDR2 YNFKEQ, per germline. The CDR3 spans 15 residues. J was trimmed by 4 bases and V by 0 bases; bases with no gene match: 5. The CDR3 DNA is TGTGCCAGCAGCCAAGAGACAGGGACGCGAGAGACCCAGTACTTC. Amino acids: CASSQETGTRETQYF.

This chain uses TRBV6-1 with TRBJ1-1, with D maybe TRBD1 (5 bases). The ends were cut back, 1 base at V and 1 base at J, with 7 bases in the middle. Germline V gene data show CDR1 as MNHNS and CDR2 as SASEGT. The length of the CDR3 is 14 residues. The chain's CDR3 is CASSEVGGNTEAFF. The CDR3, as DNA: TGTGCCAGCAGTGAAGTGGGGGGGAACACTGAAGCTTTCTTT.

The chain links TRBV5-1 to TRBJ2-5, with a possible D match to TRBD2 (6 bases). The J call is doubtful: the DNA matches TRBJ2-7 better. The CDR3 length is 15 residues. From germline, CDR1 is SGHRS and CDR2 YFSETQ. CDR3 in DNA: TGCGCCAGCAGCTTGGTGGCGGGGCCCTCCTACGAGCAGTACTTC. This translates into CASSLVAGPSYEQYF.

The V and J genes are TRBV5-4 and TRBJ2-3; D unclear. Looked up from germline, CDR1 is SGHNT and CDR2 is YYREEE (reference sequence). The V gene lost 0 bases and the J gene lost 3 bases, with 11 bases spanning the gap. The CDR3 consists of 15 residues. In DNA form, the CDR3 reads TGTGCCAGCAGCTTGGCACCTGCGTTAACAGATACGCAGTATTTT. This gives the protein CASSLAPALTDTQYF.

In regard to this clone: At one boundary the junction diverges from the germline segment, which might be a read error. The V call is TRBV6-1, the J call TRBJ2-3; no clear D. CDR1 is MNHNS, CDR2 SASEGT, per germline. The CDR3 is 13 amino acids. Here the CDR3 DNA reads TGTGCCAGCTGTGAATGGGCCACAGATACGCAGTATTTT. Its translation is CASCEWATDTQYF.

V and J are TRBV5-5 and TRBJ2-7; 10 bases are shared with TRBD1. The germline CDR1 and CDR2 sequences are SGHKS and YYEKEE (reference sequence). This CDR3 contains 16 residues. With V trimmed by 3 bases and J by 3 bases, 9 bases remained unmatched. CDR3 nucleotides: TGTGCCAGCAGCTCCGAGGACAGGGGGAAATACTACGAGCAGTACTTC. It translates to CASSSEDRGKYYEQYF.

The chain links TRBV4-1 to TRBJ2-1; 11 bases are shared with TRBD1. The germline gives CDR1 MGHRA, CDR2 YSYEKL. V dropped 4 bases and J dropped 6; count of bases not matched to a gene: 14. This CDR3 is 18 amino acids long. The chain's CDR3 is CASSRPLGGGTGGNEQFF. CDR3 sequence (DNA): TGCGCCAGCAGCCGCCCATTGGGTGGTGGGACAGGGGGCAATGAGCAGTTCTTC.

The chain uses TRBV5-1 and TRBJ2-3; 7 bases match TRBD2. Unmatched junction bases numbered 6, after V lost 4 bases and J lost 1 base. The CDR3 loop spans 15 amino acids. Germline V gene data show CDR1 as SGHRS and CDR2 as YFSETQ. DNA of the CDR3: TGCGCCAGCAGCGGGGGGGACCTCGGCACAGATACGCAGTATTTT. As protein: CASSGGDLGTDTQYF.

The chain combines TRBV9 with TRBJ1-4, with D perhaps TRBD1 (6 bases). The CDR3 has 18 amino acids. Trimming left V 2 bases short and J 8 bases short, with 25 bases between. Germline assignment: CDR1 SGDLS and CDR2 YYNGEE. CDR3 bases: TGTGCCAGCAGCGTTTTGGGTCCCAGGGGTAGGCAAAGAGAAAAACTGTTTTTT. Its protein product is CASSVLGPRGRQREKLFF.

The chain employs TRBV15 and TRBJ2-5; TRBD2 matches 7 bases. Germline V gene sequence: CDR1 LNHNV, CDR2 YYDKDF (reference sequence). This CDR3 region has 17 residues. Trimming at V came to 5 bases and at J to 2 bases, leaving 14 bases not matched to a gene. The DNA of the CDR3 is TGTGCCACCAGCGGACCGCCGGGAGGACACTCTCAAGAGACCCAGTACTTC. This encodes CATSGPPGGHSQETQYF.

V gene TRBV19 combines with J gene TRBJ1-5, with unresolved D. V was shortened by 4 bases and J by 2 bases, with 12 bases between the two germline ends. The CDR3 is made up of 15 amino acids. Germline V gene sequence: CDR1 LNHDA, CDR2 SQIVND (reference sequence). The CDR3 is CASSRQSHGNQPQHF. The CDR3 coding sequence is TGTGCCAGTAGTAGGCAATCTCACGGCAATCAGCCCCAGCATTTT.

V gene TRBV5-6 combines with J gene TRBJ1-6, with D uncertain. The CDR3 consists of 12 residues. The germline V gene has CDR1 SGHDT and CDR2 YYEEEE. V lost 4 bases to trimming and J lost 11 bases, with 10 bases between them. The CDR3 nucleotides read TGTGCCAGCAGCCTCCGGGAGGCACCCCTCCACTTT. Its translation: CASSLREAPLHF.

The chain recombines TRBV28 with TRBJ1-3; no definite D call. V lost 4 bases and J 4 bases, leaving 14 bases between the germline ends. The CDR3 sequence is 15 residues long. Germline CDR1 is MDHEN and CDR2 is SYDVKM. The CDR3 here is CASSSGVTGGNTIYF. CDR3 nucleotide sequence: TGTGCCAGCAGTTCCGGGGTAACCGGGGGAAACACCATATATTTT. Based on the CDR3 plus reference TRBV28 and TRBJ1-3, the full variable domain is DVKVTQSSRYLVKRTGEKVFLECVQDMDHENMFWYRQDPGLGLRLIYFSYDVKMKEKGDIPEGYSVSREKKERFSLILESASTNQTSMYLCASSSGVTGGNTIYFGEGSWLTVV.

The chain combines TRBV5-1 with TRBJ2-5, with TRBD1 identical over 9 bases. The end of the DNA is better explained by TRBJ2-7, so the J call may be wrong. The germline V gene encodes CDR1 SGHRS and CDR2 YFSETQ. The CDR3 loop spans 14 amino acids. The CDR3 loop reads CASSSRTGDYEQYF. In nucleotides, the CDR3 is TGCGCCAGCAGCTCAAGGACAGGGGACTACGAGCAGTACTTC.

This chain joins TRBV6-5 and TRBJ2-1; 9 nucleotides match TRBD1. This CDR3 is 15 amino acids long. V was clipped by 6 bases and J by 3 bases; unmatched bases: 6. The germline V gene has CDR1 MNHEY and CDR2 SVGAGI. CDR3 sequence (DNA): TGTGCCAGCAGCACGCTGGGACAGGGCTACAATGAGCAGTTCTTC. It is translated as CASSTLGQGYNEQFF.

This clone was recorded once. The rearrangement uses TRBV7-9 and TRBJ1-1; 9 bases map to TRBD1. The V and J ends lost 10 bases and 1 base, in that order; junction bases with no gene match: 7. The CDR3 has 14 amino acids. Germline V gene sequence: CDR1 SEHNR, CDR2 FQNEAQ (reference sequence). The CDR3 DNA follows: TGTGCCACCAAACAGGGGGCGGGGAACACTGAAGCTTTCTTT. Encoded protein: CATKQGAGNTEAFF.